This T cell receptor beta chain was found in a study of CD8 T cells in Susac syndrome. Study-level results: The study conceded that its TCR sequencing and HLA analysis involved relatively few individuals.

An amount of RNA that ranged from 0.5 to 1 ug was reverse transcribed with random hexamers. TCRdb reprocessed the immunoSEQ multiplex PCR reads via MiXCR and lists one record per CDR3 protein. Of some 220,000 distinct CDR3 sequences detected, around 96% appear once; the ten largest clones hold 0.095%. This CDR3 comprises 14 residues. The germline V gene encodes CDR1 SQVTM and CDR2 ANQGSEA. V lost 7 bases and J lost 0, with 16 bases in between. In regard to this clonotype: The antigen is unknown.

The sequence was collected from a human donor with multiple sclerosis. The chain is built from TRBV29-1 and TRBJ2-7; D may be TRBD1 or TRBD2 (5 bases each). Input material: CD4+ T cells from PBMCs. In nucleotides, the CDR3 is TGCAGCGGCGCCGGGACGGCCGACTCCTACGAGCAGTACTTC. It yields the protein CSGAGTADSYEQYF.